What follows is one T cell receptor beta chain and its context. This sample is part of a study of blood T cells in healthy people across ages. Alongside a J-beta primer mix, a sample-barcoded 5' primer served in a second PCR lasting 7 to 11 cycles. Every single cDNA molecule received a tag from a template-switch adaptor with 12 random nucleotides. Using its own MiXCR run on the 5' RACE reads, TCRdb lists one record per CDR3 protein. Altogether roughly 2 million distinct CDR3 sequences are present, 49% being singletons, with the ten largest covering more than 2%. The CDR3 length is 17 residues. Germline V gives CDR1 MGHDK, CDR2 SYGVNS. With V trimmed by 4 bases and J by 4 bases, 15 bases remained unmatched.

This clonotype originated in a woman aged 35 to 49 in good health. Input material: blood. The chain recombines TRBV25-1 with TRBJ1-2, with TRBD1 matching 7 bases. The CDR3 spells CASSAGGTAPTLYGYTF. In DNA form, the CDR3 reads TGTGCCAGCAGTGCAGGGGGGACAGCTCCTACGCTCTATGGCTACACCTTC.